The clone carrying this TCR beta chain appeared many times. TCRdb reanalysed the 5' RACE reads using MiXCR and keeps one entry per CDR3 protein. The sample gives under 50,000 distinct CDR3 sequences, less than 4.5% of which show up once; around 5.5% is in the top ten. The data are from a study of early T cells in non-severe SARS-CoV-2 infection. The receptor was isolated from an adult who was a healthcare worker with PCR-confirmed SARS-CoV-2 infection or an uninfected control (not recorded which). Sample: whole blood.

CDR3 in amino acids: CASSVASEAYEQYF. Here the CDR3 DNA reads TGTGCCAGCAGCGTAGCCAGCGAGGCCTACGAGCAGTACTTC. The V gene is TRBV9, the J gene TRBJ2-7; D is ambiguous. The CDR3 contains 14 residues. Germline-derived CDR1 and CDR2 are SGDLS and YYNGEE. V was cut by 0 bases and J by 2 bases, with 9 bases left in between.